The 25 T cell receptor beta chains presented below share a single source sample, sequenced in a study of blood T cell repertoires in COVID-19. Profiling relied on immunoSEQ multiplex PCR, and the TCRdb table lists in-frame clones only, not all of them. The sample yields about 310,000 clones, roughly 88% seen once. Sequencing input: peripheral blood. Every receptor here comes from a woman in her twenties or thirties with COVID-19, enrolled during active disease.

This clone was observed a handful of times. V and J are TRBV28 and TRBJ1-2; 8 nucleotides match TRBD1. This CDR3 has 14 amino acids. Germline values: CDR1 MDHEN, CDR2 SYDVKM. V lost 3 bases, J lost 5 bases, and 5 bases stayed unmatched. This chain's CDR3 is CASSFPDRGYGYTF. CDR3 bases: TGTGCCAGCAGTTTCCCAGACAGGGGATATGGCTACACCTTC.

The CDR3 protein is CASSSTGVSYEQYF. The DNA of the CDR3 is TGTGCCAGCAGTTCCACAGGGGTCTCCTACGAGCAGTACTTC. The chain uses TRBV28 and TRBJ2-7; TRBD1 agrees at 7 bases. The trim removed 4 bases at V and 0 bases at J, leaving 3 bases unmatched. CDR1 MDHEN and CDR2 SYDVKM come from the germline V gene. The CDR3 sequence is 14 residues long.

This chain joins TRBV7-2 and TRBJ2-3; TRBD2 aligns across 11 bases. Germline assignment: CDR1 SGHTA and CDR2 FQGNSA. The CDR3 spans 16 residues. The V gene end was trimmed by 4 bases and the J gene end by 2 bases; junction bases not matched to a gene: 5. DNA of the CDR3: TGTGCCAGCAGCTCCTTAGCGGGAGGGCTCACAGATACGCAGTATTTT. Protein product: CASSSLAGGLTDTQYF.

This chain links TRBV3-1 (or the pseudogene TRBV3-2) with TRBJ2-2; 7 positions match TRBD1. The CDR3 length is 17 residues. Germline V gene lookup returns CDR1 LGHDT and CDR2 YNNKEL (reference sequence). J gave up 3 bases and V 4 bases, and 11 bases lay outside the gene matches. The DNA for the CDR3 is TGTGCCAGCAGCCCGTCGACAGGGCCGTTGGACACCGGGGAGCTGTTTTTT. Translation: CASSPSTGPLDTGELFF.

Only one count was recorded for this clone. The V and J genes are TRBV7-9 and TRBJ1-2, with a possible D match to TRBD1 (5 bases). Germline-derived CDR1 and CDR2 are SEHNR and FQNEAQ (reference sequence). The CDR3 totals 13 residues. Trimming pared 1 base from V and 8 bases from J, leaving 11 bases between. The DNA of the CDR3 is TGTGCCAGCAGCTTAGGACAGTCGGACGGCTACACCTTC. Translation: CASSLGQSDGYTF.

The genes are TRBV20-1 and TRBJ1-1; D perhaps matches TRBD1 (6 bases). V was trimmed by 3 bases and J by 3 bases, leaving 20 bases between them. Germline-derived CDR1 and CDR2 are DFQATT and SNEGSKA (reference sequence). The CDR3 is 16 amino acids. This chain's CDR3 is CSASLIGGGRYTEAFF. Written as DNA, the CDR3 is TGCAGTGCTAGTCTCATTGGGGGCGGGAGGTACACTGAAGCTTTCTTT.

The chain has TRBV7-3 and TRBJ2-5; tentatively, D is TRBD1 (5 bases). Trimming shortened V by 0 bases and J by 3 bases, and 14 bases separated the two germline ends. This CDR3 is built from 16 residues. Germline V CDR1 and CDR2: SGHTA, FQGTGA. The CDR3 region is CASSLTGWGREETQYF. DNA of the CDR3: TGTGCCAGCAGCTTAACGGGGTGGGGCCGGGAAGAGACCCAGTACTTC.

This clone was seen only once. The gene calls are TRBV12-3 or TRBV12-4 and TRBJ2-1; D is possibly TRBD1 (6 bases). The V gene lost 5 bases and the J gene lost 7 bases, with 12 bases spanning the gap. The CDR3 spans 13 residues. The CDR3 is CASSTTGTNEQFF. Written as DNA, the CDR3 is TGTGCCAGCAGTACCACAGGGACGAATGAGCAGTTCTTC.

The rearrangement joins TRBV2 to TRBJ2-1; TRBD2 agrees at 8 bases. V shed 4 bases and J 2 bases; nucleotides not matched to a gene: 4. CDR1 is SNHLY and CDR2 is FYNNEI in the germline V gene. This CDR3 contains 15 residues. CDR3 bases: TGTGCCAGCAGTGGCGGGAGGTACACCTACAATGAGCAGTTCTTC. Protein product: CASSGGRYTYNEQFF.

This clone was picked up one time. CDR3 sequence: CASSPGTGVDDEQYF. The CDR3 DNA is TGCGCCAGCAGCCCCGGGACAGGGGTTGACGACGAGCAGTACTTC. V and J are TRBV5-1 and TRBJ2-7, with 10 nucleotides matching TRBD1. CDR1 is SGHRS and CDR2 is YFSETQ in the germline V gene. The CDR3 covers 15 residues. V shed 4 bases and J 5 bases; nucleotides not matched to a gene: 9.

This chain joins TRBV5-6 and TRBJ1-3; unclear D gene. V was clipped by 4 bases and J by 2 bases, with 7 bases between them. Per germline, CDR1 SGHDT and CDR2 YYEEEE. This CDR3 spans 13 amino acids. The CDR3 region is CASSASTGNTIYF. Written as DNA, the CDR3 is TGTGCCAGCAGCGCGTCCACTGGAAACACCATATATTTT.

The chain combines TRBV3-1 (or the pseudogene TRBV3-2) with TRBJ1-3; D unclear. CDR3 size: 15 residues. CDR1 is LGHDT, CDR2 YNNKEL, per germline (reference sequence). Trimming pared 1 base from V and 1 base from J, leaving 8 bases between. In DNA form, the CDR3 reads TGTGCCAGCAGCCAAGGGGGAGCTTCTGGAAACACCATATATTTT. Translating gives CASSQGGASGNTIYF.

The chain has TRBV2 and TRBJ1-1; D call uncertain. The V end lost 3 bases, the J end lost 1 base, and 12 bases lay between the germline ends. Per the germline V gene, CDR1 is SNHLY and CDR2 is FYNNEI. The CDR3 spans 15 residues. CDR3 nucleotides: TGTGCCAGCAGTGATCCCGGCGGAAGGAACACTGAAGCTTTCTTT. It encodes CASSDPGGRNTEAFF.

In this sample, this clone turned up a few times. V and J are TRBV28 and TRBJ2-1; D is perhaps TRBD2 (6 bases). The CDR3 has 15 residues. Trimming removed 2 bases at V and 3 bases at J, with 11 bases between. Germline CDR1 reads MDHEN; CDR2 reads SYDVKM. The CDR3 is CASSLIGGIYNEQFF. CDR3 bases: TGTGCCAGCAGTTTAATCGGCGGGATCTACAATGAGCAGTTCTTC.

A single count supports this clone. The chain joins TRBV4-1 to TRBJ1-2; weak D call: TRBD1 (5 bases). The germline V and J ends were trimmed by 0 bases and 4 bases, with 12 bases remaining between them. Germline V gene lookup returns CDR1 MGHRA and CDR2 YSYEKL. CDR3 length: 15 residues. The CDR3 sequence is CASSQDTGGRYGYTF. The CDR3 DNA reads TGCGCCAGCAGCCAAGACACAGGTGGACGCTATGGCTACACCTTC.

V is TRBV30 and J is TRBJ1-1; D may be TRBD1 (6 bases). The CDR3 length is 13 residues. V was pared by 5 bases and J by 2 bases, with 12 bases between. Germline assignment: CDR1 GTSNPN and CDR2 SVGIG (reference sequence). Written as DNA, the CDR3 is TGTGCCTGGGAGACAGGATCCAACACTGAAGCTTTCTTT. It specifies CAWETGSNTEAFF.

V is TRBV27 and J is TRBJ1-3; 7 bases match TRBD1. The trim removed 5 bases at V and 0 bases at J, leaving 4 bases unmatched. The CDR3 consists of 15 residues. Germline loops: CDR1 MNHEY, CDR2 SMNVEV (reference sequence). The CDR3 region has the DNA TGTGCCAGCAGTCACAGGGGCGTCTCTGGAAACACCATATATTTT. This encodes CASSHRGVSGNTIYF.

The chain uses TRBV25-1 and TRBJ1-1, with no clear D. The length of the CDR3 is 14 residues. Germline lookup yields CDR1 MGHDK and CDR2 SYGVNS. Deletions cut 5 bases from V and 1 base from J, with 11 bases between. The DNA for the CDR3 is TGTGCCAGCAGTCCTTATACGCGGAACACTGAAGCTTTCTTT. Protein product: CASSPYTRNTEAFF.

J is TRBJ1-3 and V is TRBV9, with D maybe TRBD1 (6 bases). The germline V gene has CDR1 SGDLS and CDR2 YYNGEE. The CDR3 consists of 15 residues. Trimming removed 4 bases from V and 2 bases from J, with 13 bases in between. The CDR3 loop reads CASSPDRTPGNTIYF. The CDR3 DNA follows: TGTGCCAGCAGCCCTGACAGGACCCCTGGAAACACCATATATTTT.

V gene TRBV7-6 combines with J gene TRBJ1-1; 8 bases agree with TRBD1. The CDR3 has 16 residues. Germline V gives CDR1 SGHVS, CDR2 FNYEAQ. V shed 8 bases and J 5 bases; nucleotides not matched to a gene: 16. CDR3 bases: TGTGCCAGCGGCAGGGGGCAGCTTCTGAGGAATACTGAAGCTTTCTTT. Translating it yields CASGRGQLLRNTEAFF.

On this clone itself: At one end the junction does not follow the germline gene, possibly because of a read error. Other DNA sequences from this sample encode an identical CDR3 as well. The chain recombines TRBV10-3 with TRBJ2-7; 9 positions agree with TRBD2. Germline CDR1 reads ENHRY; CDR2 reads SYGVKD. This CDR3 region has 15 residues. DNA of the CDR3: TGTGCCATCAGTGATACGACTAGCGGTTTCTACGAGCAGTACTTT. This sequence encodes CAISDTTSGFYEQYF.

The chain is built from TRBV28 and TRBJ2-7; TRBD1 matches at 11 bases. V dropped 4 bases and J dropped 6; count of bases not matched to a gene: 8. Germline V lookup: CDR1 MDHEN, CDR2 SYDVKM. The CDR3 has 15 amino acids. The CDR3 loop reads CASSSGQGAFREQYF. The CDR3 nucleotides read TGTGCCAGCAGTTCCGGACAGGGGGCGTTTCGCGAGCAGTACTTC.

J is TRBJ2-7 and V is TRBV20-1, with D tentatively TRBD1 (6 bases). The length of the CDR3 is 11 residues. CDR1 is DFQATT and CDR2 is SNEGSKA in the germline V gene (reference sequence). With 2 bases removed from V and 5 bases from J, the gap between germline ends came to 7 bases. The CDR3 region is CSARQGNEQYF. The CDR3 nucleotides read TGCAGTGCTAGACAGGGGAACGAGCAGTACTTC.

The rearrangement uses TRBV28 and TRBJ2-7; TRBD2 might be the D (6 bases). V was shortened by 2 bases and J by 4 bases, with 6 bases between the two germline ends. This CDR3 is built from 12 residues. Germline CDR1 MDHEN, CDR2 SYDVKM. The CDR3 loop reads CASSLGGYEQYF. DNA for the CDR3: TGTGCCAGCAGTTTAGGAGGGTACGAGCAGTACTTC.

The V call is TRBV7-8, the J call TRBJ1-4; D perhaps matches TRBD1 (5 bases). V lost 3 bases to trimming and J lost 8 bases, with 16 bases between them. Germline V lookup: CDR1 SGHVS, CDR2 FQNEAQ. This CDR3 is 15 amino acids long. Written as DNA, the CDR3 is TGTGCCAGCAGCTTGCGACAGCCCTTAGTGGAAAAACTGTTTTTT. The encoded protein is CASSLRQPLVEKLFF.